This T cell receptor (beta chain) stems from a study of tumor-infiltrating lymphocytes in primary liver carcinoma. For blood RNA, unsorted whole blood served as the source, and germline DNA was extracted too. This CDR3 is 14 amino acids long. The germline V gene encodes CDR1 MGHDK and CDR2 SYGVNS. TCR beta cDNA was prepared out of roughly 0.5 ug total RNA by means of a constant-region primer. Nested multiplex PCR, run for three rounds with slightly modified ARM-PCR, yielded TCR beta libraries. With TRBV1-TRBV30 forward primers and a C-beta reverse primer, the first two PCR rounds were run for roughly 10 cycles each. Via MiXCR, TCRdb re-called the multiplex PCR reads, giving one row per CDR3 protein. The sample gives hundreds of thousands of distinct CDR3 sequences, 50% to 70% of which show up once; roughly 8.6% is in the top ten. This clonotype showed up just a few times. At one end, the junction sequence differs from germline, possibly due to a read error.

Sample: peripheral blood. The chain joins TRBV25-1 to TRBJ2-1, with D perhaps given as TRBD1 or TRBD2 (5 bases each). This TCR came from a man aged 35-49 years with primary liver carcinoma and hepatitis B virus infection. The CDR3 DNA follows: TGTGCCAGCAGTGAATCGGTGGGGACGGGTGAGCAGTTCTTT. It translates to CASSESVGTGEQFF.